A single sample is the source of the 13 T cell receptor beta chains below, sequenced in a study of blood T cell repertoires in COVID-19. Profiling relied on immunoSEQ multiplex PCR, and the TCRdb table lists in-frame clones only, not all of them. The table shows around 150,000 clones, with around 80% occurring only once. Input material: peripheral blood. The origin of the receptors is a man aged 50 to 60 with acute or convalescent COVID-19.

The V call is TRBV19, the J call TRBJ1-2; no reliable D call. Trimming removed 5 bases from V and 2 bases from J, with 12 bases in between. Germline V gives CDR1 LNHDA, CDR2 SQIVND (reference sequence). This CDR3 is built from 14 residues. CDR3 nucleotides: TGTGCCAGTAGTGCGTCGACACGGAACTATGGCTACACCTTC. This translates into CASSASTRNYGYTF.

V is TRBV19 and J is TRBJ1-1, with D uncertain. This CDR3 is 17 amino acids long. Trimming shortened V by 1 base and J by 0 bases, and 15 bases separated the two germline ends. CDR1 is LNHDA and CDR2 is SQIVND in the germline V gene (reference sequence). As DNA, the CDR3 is TGTGCCAGTAGTATAGTCGGTTTGGGGAGAATGAACACTGAAGCTTTCTTT. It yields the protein CASSIVGLGRMNTEAFF.

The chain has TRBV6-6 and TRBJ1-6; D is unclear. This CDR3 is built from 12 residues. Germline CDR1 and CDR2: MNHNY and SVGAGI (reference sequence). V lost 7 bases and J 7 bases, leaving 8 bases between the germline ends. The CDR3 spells CASNQANSPLHF. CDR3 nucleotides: TGTGCCAGCAATCAGGCCAATTCACCCCTCCACTTT.

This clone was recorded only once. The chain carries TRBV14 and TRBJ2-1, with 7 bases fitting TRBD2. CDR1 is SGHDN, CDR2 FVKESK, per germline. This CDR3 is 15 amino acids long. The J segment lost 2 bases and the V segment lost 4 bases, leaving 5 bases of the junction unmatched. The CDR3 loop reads CASSLGLAAYNEQFF. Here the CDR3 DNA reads TGTGCCAGCAGCCTCGGGCTAGCGGCCTACAATGAGCAGTTCTTC.

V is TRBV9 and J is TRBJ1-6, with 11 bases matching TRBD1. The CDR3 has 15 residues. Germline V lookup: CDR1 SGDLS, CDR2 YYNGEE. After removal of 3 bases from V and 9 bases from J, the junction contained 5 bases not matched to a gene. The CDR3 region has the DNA TGTGCCAGCAGCGAGACCGGGACAGGGGGTTCACCCCTCCACTTT. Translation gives CASSETGTGGSPLHF. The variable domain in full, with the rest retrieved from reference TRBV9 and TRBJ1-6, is DSGVTQTPKHLITATGQRVTLRCSPRSGDLSVYWYQQSLDQGLQFLIQYYNGEERAKGNILERFSAQQFPDLHSELNLSSLELGDSALYFCASSETGTGGSPLHFGNGTRLTVT.

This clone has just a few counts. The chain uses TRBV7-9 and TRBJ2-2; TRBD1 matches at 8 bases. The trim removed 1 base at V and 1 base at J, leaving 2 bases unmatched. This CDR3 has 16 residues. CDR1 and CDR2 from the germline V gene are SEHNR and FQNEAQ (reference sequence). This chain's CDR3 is CASSLEDRVNTGELFF. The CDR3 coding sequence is TGTGCCAGCAGCTTAGAGGACAGGGTGAACACCGGGGAGCTGTTTTTT.

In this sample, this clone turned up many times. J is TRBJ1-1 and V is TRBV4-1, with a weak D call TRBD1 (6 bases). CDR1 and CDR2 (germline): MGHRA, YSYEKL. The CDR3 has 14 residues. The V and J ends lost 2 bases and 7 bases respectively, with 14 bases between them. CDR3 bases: TGCGCCAGCAGCCAACATATGGGGACAAGTGAAGCTTTCTTT. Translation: CASSQHMGTSEAFF.

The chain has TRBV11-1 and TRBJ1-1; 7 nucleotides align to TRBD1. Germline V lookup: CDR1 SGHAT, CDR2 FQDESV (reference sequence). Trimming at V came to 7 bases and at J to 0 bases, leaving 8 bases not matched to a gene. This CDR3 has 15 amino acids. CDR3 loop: CASTILQGMNTEAFF. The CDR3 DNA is TGTGCCAGCACCATATTACAGGGGATGAACACTGAAGCTTTCTTT.

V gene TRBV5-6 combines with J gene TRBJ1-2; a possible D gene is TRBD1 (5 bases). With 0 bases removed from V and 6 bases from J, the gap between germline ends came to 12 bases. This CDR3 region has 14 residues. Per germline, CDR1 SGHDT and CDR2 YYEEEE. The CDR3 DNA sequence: TGTGCCAGCAGCTTGGGGCCAGGGTCAGATGGCTACACCTTC. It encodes CASSLGPGSDGYTF.

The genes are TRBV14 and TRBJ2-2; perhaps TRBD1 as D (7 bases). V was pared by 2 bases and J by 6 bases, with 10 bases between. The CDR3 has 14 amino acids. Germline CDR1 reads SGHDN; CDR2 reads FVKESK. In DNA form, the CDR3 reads TGTGCCAGCAGCCAAATCAGGGGGGCCGGGGAGCTGTTTTTT. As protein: CASSQIRGAGELFF. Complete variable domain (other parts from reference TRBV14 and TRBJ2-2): EAGVTQFPSHSVIEKGQTVTLRCDPISGHDNLYWYRRVMGKEIKFLLHFVKESKQDESGMPNNRFLAERTGGTYSTLKVQPAELEDSGVYFCASSQIRGAGELFFGEGSRLTVL.

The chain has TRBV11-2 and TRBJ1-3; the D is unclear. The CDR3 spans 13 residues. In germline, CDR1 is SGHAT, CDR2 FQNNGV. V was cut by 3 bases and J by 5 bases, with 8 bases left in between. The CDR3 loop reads CASSLQSRNTIYF. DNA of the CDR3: TGTGCCAGCAGCTTGCAGTCACGAAACACCATATATTTT.

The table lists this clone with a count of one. Written as DNA, the CDR3 is TGTGCCAGCAGCCCTAGGGGGGGGACGGGCTACAATGAGCAGTTCTTC. As protein: CASSPRGGTGYNEQFF. The chain joins TRBV5-4 to TRBJ2-1, with D perhaps matching TRBD2 (7 bases). The CDR3 runs 16 residues. Germline CDR1 SGHNT, CDR2 YYREEE (reference sequence). V lost 4 bases and J lost 3, with 17 bases in between.

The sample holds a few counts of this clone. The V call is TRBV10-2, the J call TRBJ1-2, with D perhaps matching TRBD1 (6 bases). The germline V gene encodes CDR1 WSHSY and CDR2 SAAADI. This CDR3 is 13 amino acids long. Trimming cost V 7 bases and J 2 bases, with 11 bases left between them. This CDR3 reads CASTDQGNYGYTF. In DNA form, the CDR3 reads TGCGCCAGCACCGACCAGGGGAACTATGGCTACACCTTC.